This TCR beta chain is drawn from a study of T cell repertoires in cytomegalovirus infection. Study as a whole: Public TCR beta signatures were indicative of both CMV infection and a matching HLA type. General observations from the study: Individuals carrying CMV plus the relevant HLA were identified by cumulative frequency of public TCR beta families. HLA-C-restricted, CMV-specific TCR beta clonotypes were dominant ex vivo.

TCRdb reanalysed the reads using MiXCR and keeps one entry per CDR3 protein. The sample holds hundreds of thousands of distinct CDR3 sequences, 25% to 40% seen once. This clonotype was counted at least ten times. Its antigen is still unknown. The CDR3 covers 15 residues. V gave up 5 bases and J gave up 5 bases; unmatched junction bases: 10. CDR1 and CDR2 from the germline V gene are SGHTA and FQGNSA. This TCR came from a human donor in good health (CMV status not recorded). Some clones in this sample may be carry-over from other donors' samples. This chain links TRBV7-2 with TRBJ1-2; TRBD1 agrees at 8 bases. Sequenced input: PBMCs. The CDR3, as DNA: TGTGCCAGCAGCAATTGGGACAGGCGAACGTATGGCTACACCTTC. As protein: CASSNWDRRTYGYTF.